This TCR beta chain was sequenced during a study of blood T cell repertoires in COVID-19. Germline loops: CDR1 SGHVS, CDR2 FQNEAQ. CDR3 length: 13 residues. The germline V and J ends were trimmed by 5 bases and 4 bases, with 11 bases remaining between them. TCRdb keeps only in-frame clones here, not all; method: immunoSEQ multiplex PCR. This table holds about 110,000 clones, approximately 90% found once. The source is a woman older than 75 with acute or convalescent COVID-19. The chain links TRBV7-8 to TRBJ1-2; D is uncertain. Sequenced material: peripheral blood. The DNA for the CDR3 is TGTGCCAGCAGCCCACCGGGGAGCTATGGCTACACCTTC. This gives the protein CASSPPGSYGYTF.